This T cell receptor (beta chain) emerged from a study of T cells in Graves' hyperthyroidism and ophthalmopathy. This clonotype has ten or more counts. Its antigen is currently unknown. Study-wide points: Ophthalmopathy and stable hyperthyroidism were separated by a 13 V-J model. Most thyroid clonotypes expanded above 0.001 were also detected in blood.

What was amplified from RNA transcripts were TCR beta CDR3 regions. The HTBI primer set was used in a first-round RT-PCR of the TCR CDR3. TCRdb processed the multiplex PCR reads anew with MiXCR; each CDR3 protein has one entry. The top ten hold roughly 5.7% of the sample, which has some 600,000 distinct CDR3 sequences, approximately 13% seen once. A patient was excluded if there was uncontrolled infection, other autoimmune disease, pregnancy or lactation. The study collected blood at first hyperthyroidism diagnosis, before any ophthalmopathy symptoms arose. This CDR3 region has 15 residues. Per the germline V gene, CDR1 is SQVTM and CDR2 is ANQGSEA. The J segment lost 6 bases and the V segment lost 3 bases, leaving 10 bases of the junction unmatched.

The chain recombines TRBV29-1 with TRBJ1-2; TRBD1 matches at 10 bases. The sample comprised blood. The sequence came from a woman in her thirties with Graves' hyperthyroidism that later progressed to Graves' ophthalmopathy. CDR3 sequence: CSVDSFGDRGDGYTF. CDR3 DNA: TGCAGCGTTGATAGCTTTGGGGACAGGGGTGATGGCTACACCTTC.